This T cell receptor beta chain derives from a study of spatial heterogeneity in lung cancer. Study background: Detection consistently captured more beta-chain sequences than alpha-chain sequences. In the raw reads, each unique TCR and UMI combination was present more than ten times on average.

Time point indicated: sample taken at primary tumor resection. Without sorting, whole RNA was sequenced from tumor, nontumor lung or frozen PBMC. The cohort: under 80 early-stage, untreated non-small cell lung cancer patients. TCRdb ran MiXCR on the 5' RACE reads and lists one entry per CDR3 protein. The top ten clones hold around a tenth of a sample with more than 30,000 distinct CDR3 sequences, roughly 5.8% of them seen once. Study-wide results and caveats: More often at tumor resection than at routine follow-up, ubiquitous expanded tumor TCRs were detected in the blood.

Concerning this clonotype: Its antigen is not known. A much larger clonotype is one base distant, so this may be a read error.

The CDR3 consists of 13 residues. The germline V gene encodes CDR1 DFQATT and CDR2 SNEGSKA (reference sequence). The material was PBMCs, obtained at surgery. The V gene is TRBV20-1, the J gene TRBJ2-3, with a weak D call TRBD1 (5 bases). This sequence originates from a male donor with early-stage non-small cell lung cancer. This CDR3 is CSATGLGVDTKYF. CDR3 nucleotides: TGCAGTGCTACGGGTTTAGGGGTGGATACGAAGTATTTT.